The present TCR beta chain was sequenced within a study of blood T cell repertoires in COVID-19. Study in general: The analysed material was cDNA or gDNA that came from T cells, B-cell-depleted T cells, or PBMCs.

Using immunoSEQ multiplex PCR, the repertoire was profiled, and TCRdb retains in-frame clones only, with some absent. The sample has around 300,000 clones; around 90% are singletons. Those enrolled, adults aged roughly 18 to 89 years, came from under 25 US areas. CDR1 LNHDA and CDR2 SQIVND come from the germline V gene (reference sequence). V was pared by 6 bases and J by 3 bases, with 4 bases of the junction left unmatched. The CDR3 extends over 13 amino acids. Sequencing was done on a sample of PBMCs or T cells enriched from blood (not recorded which). V usage is TRBV19 and J usage is TRBJ2-7; 8 nucleotides line up with TRBD1. The source is a woman aged 40 to 55 who had recovered from COVID-19. CDR3 residues: CASRQGANYEQYF. The DNA for the CDR3 is TGTGCCAGTAGGCAGGGGGCCAACTACGAGCAGTACTTC.